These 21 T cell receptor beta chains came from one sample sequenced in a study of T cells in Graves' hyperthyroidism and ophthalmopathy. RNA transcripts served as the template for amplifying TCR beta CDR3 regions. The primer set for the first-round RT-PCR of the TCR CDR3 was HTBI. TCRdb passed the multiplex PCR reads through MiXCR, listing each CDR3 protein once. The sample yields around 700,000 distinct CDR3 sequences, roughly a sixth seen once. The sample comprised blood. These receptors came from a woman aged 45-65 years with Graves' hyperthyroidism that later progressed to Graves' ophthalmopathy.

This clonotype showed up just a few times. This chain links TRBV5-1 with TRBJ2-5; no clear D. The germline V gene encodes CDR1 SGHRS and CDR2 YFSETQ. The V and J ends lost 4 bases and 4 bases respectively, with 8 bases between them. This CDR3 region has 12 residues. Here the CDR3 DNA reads TGCGCCAGCAGCCGCCGCAGAGAGACCCAGTACTTC. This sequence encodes CASSRRRETQYF. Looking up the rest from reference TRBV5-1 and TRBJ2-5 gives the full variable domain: KAGVTQTPRYLIKTRGQQVTLSCSPISGHRSVSWYQQTPGQGLQFLFEYFSETQRNKGNFPGRFSGRQFSNSRSEMNVSTLELGDSALYLCASSRRRETQYFGPGTRLLVL.

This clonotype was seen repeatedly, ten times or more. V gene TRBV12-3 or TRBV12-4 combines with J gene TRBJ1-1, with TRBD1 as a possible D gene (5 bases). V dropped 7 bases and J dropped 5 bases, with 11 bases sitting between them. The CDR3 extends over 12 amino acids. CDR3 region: CASKAGGTEAFF. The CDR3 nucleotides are TGTGCCAGCAAAGCGGGGGGAACTGAAGCTTTCTTT.

The CDR3 DNA reads as TGTGCCAGCAGCGCACACTCTAGCGGGCTATCCTACAATGAGCAGTTCTTC. Protein product: CASSAHSSGLSYNEQFF. This chain uses TRBV9 with TRBJ2-1, with 8 bases identical to TRBD2. Per the germline V gene, CDR1 is SGDLS and CDR2 is YYNGEE. Unmatched junction bases numbered 9, after V lost 3 bases and J lost 1 base. The CDR3 runs 17 residues.

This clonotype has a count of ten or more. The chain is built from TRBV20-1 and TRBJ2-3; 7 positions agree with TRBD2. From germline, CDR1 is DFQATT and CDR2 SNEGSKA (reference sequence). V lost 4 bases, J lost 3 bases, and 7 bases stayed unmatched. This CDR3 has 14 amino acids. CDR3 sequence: CSAIRGVWTDTQYF. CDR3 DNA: TGCAGTGCTATCCGGGGGGTGTGGACAGATACGCAGTATTTT.

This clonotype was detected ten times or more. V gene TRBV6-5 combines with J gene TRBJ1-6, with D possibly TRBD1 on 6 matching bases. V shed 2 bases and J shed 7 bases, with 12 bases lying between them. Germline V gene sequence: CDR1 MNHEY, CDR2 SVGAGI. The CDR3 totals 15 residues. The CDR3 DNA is TGTGCCAGCAGTTACACACAGGGAAACAATTCACCCCTCCACTTT. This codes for CASSYTQGNNSPLHF.

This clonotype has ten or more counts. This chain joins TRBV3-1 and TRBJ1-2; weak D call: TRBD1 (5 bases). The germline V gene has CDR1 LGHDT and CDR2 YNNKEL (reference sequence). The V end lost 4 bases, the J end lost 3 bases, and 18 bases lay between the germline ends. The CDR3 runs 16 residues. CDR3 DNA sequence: TGTGCCAGCAGCCGACGAGCTACAGGAGTATACTATGGCTACACCTTC. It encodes CASSRRATGVYYGYTF.

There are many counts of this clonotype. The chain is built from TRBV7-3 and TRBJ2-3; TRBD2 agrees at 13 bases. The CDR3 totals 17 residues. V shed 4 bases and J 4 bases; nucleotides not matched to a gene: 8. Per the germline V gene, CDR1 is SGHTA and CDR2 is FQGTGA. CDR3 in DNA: TGTGCCAGCAGCTCGACTAGCGGGGGGCTCGGATCAGATACGCAGTATTTT. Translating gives CASSSTSGGLGSDTQYF.

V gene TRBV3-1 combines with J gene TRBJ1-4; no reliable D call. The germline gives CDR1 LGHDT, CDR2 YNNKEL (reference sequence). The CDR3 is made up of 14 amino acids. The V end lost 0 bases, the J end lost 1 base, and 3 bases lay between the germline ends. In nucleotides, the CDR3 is TGTGCCAGCAGCCAAGAGGGAACTAATGAAAAACTGTTTTTT. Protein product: CASSQEGTNEKLFF.

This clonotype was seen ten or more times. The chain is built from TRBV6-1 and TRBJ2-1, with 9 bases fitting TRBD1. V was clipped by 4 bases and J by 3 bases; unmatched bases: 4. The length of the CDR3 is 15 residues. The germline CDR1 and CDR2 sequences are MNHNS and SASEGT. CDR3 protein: CASSVKTGGYNEQFF. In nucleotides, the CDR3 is TGTGCCAGCAGTGTAAAGACAGGGGGCTACAATGAGCAGTTCTTC.

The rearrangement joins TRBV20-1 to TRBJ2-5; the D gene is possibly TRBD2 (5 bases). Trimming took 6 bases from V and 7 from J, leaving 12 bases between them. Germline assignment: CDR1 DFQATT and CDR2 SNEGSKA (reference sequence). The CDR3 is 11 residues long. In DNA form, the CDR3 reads TGCAGTGCACCACTACGGGGGACCCAGTACTTC. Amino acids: CSAPLRGTQYF.

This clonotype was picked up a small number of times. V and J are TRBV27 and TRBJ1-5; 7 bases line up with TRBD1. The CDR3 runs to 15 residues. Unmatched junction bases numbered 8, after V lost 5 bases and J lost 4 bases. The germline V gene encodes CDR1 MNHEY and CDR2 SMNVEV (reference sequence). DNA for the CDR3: TGTGCCAGCAGTCCCCGGACAGGAATTAATCAGCCCCAGCATTTT. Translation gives CASSPRTGINQPQHF.

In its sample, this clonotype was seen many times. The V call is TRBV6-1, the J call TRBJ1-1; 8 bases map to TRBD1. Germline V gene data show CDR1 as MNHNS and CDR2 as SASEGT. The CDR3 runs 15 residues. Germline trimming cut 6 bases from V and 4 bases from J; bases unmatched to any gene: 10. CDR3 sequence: CASRIGQGLGTEAFF. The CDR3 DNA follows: TGTGCCAGCAGGATCGGACAGGGTCTAGGCACTGAAGCTTTCTTT.

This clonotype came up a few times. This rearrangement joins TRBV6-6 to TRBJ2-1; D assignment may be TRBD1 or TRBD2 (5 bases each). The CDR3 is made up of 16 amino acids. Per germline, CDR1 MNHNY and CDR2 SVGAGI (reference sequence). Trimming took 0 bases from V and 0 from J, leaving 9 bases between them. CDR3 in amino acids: CASSYSRGDSYNEQFF. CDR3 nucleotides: TGTGCCAGCAGTTACTCGAGAGGGGACTCCTACAATGAGCAGTTCTTC.

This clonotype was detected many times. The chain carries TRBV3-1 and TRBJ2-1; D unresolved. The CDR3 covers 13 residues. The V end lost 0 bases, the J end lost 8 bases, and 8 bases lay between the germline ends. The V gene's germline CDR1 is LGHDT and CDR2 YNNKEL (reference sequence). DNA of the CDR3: TGTGCCAGCAGCCAAGATACGAACGATGAGCAGTTCTTC. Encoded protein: CASSQDTNDEQFF.

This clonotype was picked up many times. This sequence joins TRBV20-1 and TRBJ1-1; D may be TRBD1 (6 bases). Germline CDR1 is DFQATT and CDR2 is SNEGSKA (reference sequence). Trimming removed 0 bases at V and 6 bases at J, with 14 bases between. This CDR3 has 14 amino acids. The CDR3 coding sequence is TGCAGTGCTAGAGAGGCACAGGGAAACGCTGAAGCTTTCTTT. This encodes CSAREAQGNAEAFF.

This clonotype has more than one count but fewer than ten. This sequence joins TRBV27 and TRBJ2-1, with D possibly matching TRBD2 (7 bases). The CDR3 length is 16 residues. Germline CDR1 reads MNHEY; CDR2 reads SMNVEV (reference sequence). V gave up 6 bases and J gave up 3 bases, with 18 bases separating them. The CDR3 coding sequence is TGTGCCAGCAGGACTTCGGCGGGGGACAACTACAATGAGCAGTTCTTC. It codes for CASRTSAGDNYNEQFF.

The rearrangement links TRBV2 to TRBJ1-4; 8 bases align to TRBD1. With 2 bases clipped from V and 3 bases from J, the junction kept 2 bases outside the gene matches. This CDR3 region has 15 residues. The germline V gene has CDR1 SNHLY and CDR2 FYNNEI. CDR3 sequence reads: CASSEQGQANEKLFF. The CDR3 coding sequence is TGTGCCAGCAGTGAACAGGGACAGGCTAATGAAAAACTGTTTTTT.

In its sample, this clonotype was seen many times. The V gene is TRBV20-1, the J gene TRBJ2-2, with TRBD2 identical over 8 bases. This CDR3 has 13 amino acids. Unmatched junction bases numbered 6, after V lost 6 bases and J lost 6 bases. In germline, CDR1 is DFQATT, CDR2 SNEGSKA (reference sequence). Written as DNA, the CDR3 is TGCAGTGCAACCACGCGGGGGGCCGGGGAGCTGTTTTTT. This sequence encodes CSATTRGAGELFF.

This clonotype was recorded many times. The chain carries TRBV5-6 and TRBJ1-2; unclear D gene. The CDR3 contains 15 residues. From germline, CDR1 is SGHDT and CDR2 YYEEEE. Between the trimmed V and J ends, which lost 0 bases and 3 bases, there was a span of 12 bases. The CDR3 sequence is CASSLEGGSYYGYTF. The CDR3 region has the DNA TGTGCCAGCAGCTTGGAGGGAGGGTCTTACTATGGCTACACCTTC. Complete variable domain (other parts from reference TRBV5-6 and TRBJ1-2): DAGVTQSPTHLIKTRGQQVTLRCSPKSGHDTVSWYQQALGQGPQFIFQYYEEEERQRGNFPDRFSGHQFPNYSSELNVNALLLGDSALYLCASSLEGGSYYGYTFGSGTRLTVV.

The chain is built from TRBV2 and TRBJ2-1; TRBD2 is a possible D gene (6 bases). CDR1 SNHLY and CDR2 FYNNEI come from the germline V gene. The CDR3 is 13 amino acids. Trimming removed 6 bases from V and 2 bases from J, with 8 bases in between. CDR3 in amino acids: CASRGLTYNEQFF. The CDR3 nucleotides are TGTGCCAGCAGGGGACTTACCTACAATGAGCAGTTCTTC. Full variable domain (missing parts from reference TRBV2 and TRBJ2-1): EPEVTQTPSHQVTQMGQEVILRCVPISNHLYFYWYRQILGQKVEFLVSFYNNEISEKSEIFDDQFSVERPDGSNFTLKIRSTKLEDSAMYFCASRGLTYNEQFFGPGTRLTVL.

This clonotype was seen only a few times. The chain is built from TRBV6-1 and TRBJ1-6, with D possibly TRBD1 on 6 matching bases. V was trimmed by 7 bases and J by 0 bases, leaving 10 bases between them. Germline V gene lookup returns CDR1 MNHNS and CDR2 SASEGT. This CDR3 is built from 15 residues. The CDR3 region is CASTAGDSYNSPLHF. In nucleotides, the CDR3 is TGTGCCAGCACGGCAGGGGACTCCTATAATTCACCCCTCCACTTT.